This T cell receptor beta chain is drawn from a study of blood T cell repertoires in COVID-19. Overall study: Italy, Spain and the United States were the sources of the convalescent and acute COVID-19 samples. Nucleic acid was either cDNA or gDNA, and it came from T cells, B-cell-depleted T cells, or PBMCs.

As handled by the study authors: Estimated nucleated cell counts came from reference gene primer amplification. Some clones are missing from TCRdb's copy, which holds only in-frame ones; the method was immunoSEQ multiplex PCR. Clone size and V and J calls were adopted from that table, with D and trimming inferred from the DNA. Of about 100,000 clones in the sample, roughly 91% were seen once. The CDR3 runs to 16 residues. Trimming removed 5 bases at V and 0 bases at J, with 11 bases between. From germline, CDR1 is MDHEN and CDR2 SYDVKM. The receptor comes from a human donor in a cohort sampled during active COVID-19. The chain is built from TRBV28 and TRBJ2-6; the D is unclear. Sample: peripheral blood. The chain's CDR3 is CASSPEYNSGANVLTF. The CDR3 nucleotides read TGTGCCAGCAGTCCGGAGTATAACTCTGGGGCCAACGTCCTGACTTTC.